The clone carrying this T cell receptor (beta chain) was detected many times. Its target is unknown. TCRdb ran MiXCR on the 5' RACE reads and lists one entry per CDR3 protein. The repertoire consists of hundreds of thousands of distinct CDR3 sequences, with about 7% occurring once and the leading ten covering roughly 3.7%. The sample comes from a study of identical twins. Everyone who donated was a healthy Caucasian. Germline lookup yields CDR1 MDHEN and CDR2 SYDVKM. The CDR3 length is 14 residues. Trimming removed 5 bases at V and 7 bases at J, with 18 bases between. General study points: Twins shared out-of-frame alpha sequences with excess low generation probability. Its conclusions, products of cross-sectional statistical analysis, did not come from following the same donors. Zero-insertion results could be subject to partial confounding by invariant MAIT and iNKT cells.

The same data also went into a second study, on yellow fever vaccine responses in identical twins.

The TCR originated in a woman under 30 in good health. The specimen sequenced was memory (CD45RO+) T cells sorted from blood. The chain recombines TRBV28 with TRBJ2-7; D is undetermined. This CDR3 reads CASSIGLQPREQYV. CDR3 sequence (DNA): TGTGCCAGCAGTATTGGGCTCCAACCTCGGGAGCAGTACGTC.